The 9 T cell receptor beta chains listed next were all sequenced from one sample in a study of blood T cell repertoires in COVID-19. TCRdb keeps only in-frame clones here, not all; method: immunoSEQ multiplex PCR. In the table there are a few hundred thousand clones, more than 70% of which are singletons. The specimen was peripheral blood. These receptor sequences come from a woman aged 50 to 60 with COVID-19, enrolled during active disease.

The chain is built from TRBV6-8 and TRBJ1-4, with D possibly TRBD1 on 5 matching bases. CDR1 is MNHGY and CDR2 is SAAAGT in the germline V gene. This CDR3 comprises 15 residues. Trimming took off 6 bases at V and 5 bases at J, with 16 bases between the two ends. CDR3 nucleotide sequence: TGTGCCAGCAGGTTACTCGCGGGGCCCAATGAAAAACTGTTTTTT. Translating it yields CASRLLAGPNEKLFF.

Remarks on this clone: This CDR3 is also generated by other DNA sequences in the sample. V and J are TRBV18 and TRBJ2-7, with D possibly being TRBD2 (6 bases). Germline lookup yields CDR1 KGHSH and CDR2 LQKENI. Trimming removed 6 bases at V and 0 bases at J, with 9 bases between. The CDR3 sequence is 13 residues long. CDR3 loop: CASSPGSSYEQYF. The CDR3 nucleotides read TGTGCCAGCTCTCCCGGGAGCTCCTACGAGCAGTACTTC.

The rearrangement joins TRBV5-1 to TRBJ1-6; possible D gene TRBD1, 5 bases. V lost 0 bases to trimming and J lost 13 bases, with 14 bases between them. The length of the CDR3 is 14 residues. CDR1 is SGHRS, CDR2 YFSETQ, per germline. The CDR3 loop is CASSLVRGFDPLHF. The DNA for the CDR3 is TGCGCCAGCAGCTTGGTTCGGGGGTTTGACCCCCTCCACTTT.

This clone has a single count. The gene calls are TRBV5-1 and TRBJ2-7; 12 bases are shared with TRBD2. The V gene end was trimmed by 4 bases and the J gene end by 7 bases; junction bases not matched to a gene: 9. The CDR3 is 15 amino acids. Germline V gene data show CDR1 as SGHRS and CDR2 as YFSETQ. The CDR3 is CASSPSGGAEGEQYF. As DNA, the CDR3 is TGCGCCAGCAGCCCTAGCGGGGGGGCGGAGGGAGAGCAGTACTTC.

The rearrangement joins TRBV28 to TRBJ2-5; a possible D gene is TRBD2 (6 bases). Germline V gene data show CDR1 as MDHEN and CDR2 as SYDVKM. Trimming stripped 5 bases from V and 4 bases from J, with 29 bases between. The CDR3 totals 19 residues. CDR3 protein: CASSGFSPGLGRIAETQYF. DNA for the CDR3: TGTGCCAGCAGTGGATTTTCCCCGGGACTGGGGCGTATAGCAGAGACCCAGTACTTC.

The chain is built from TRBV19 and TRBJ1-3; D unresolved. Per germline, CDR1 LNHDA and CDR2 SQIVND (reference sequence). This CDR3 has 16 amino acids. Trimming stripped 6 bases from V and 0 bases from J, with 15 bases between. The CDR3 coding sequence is TGTGCCAGTAGCCTCTCAAGTGGGAGCTCTGGAAACACCATATATTTT. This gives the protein CASSLSSGSSGNTIYF.

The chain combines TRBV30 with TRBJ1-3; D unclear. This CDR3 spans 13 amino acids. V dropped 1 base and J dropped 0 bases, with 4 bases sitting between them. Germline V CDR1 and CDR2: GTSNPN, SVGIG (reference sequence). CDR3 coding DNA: TGTGCCTGGAGTGGGGCCTCTGGAAACACCATATATTTT. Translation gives CAWSGASGNTIYF. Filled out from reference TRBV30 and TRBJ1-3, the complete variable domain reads SQTIHQWPATLVQPVGSPLSLECTVEGTSNPNLYWYRQAAGRGLQLLFYSVGIGQISSEVPQNLSASRPQDRQFILSSKKLLLSDSGFYLCAWSGASGNTIYFGEGSWLTVV.

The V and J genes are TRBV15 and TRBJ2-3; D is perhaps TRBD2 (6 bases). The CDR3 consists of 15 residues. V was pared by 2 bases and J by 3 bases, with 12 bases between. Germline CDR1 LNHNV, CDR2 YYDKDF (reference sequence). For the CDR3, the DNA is TGTGCCACCAGCAGATCGCCGGGGACTACAGATACGCAGTATTTT. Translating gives CATSRSPGTTDTQYF.

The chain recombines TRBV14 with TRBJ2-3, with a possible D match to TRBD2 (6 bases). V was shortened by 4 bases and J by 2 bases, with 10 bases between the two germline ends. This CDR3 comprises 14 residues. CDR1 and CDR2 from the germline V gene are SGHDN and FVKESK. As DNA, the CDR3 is TGTGCCAGCAGCCGCGGGGTATTCACAGATACGCAGTATTTT. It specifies CASSRGVFTDTQYF.